This passage covers 18 T cell receptor beta chains from one sample sequenced in a study of yellow fever vaccine responses in identical twins. In TCRdb, the RT-PCR reads were re-called with MiXCR into one record per CDR3 protein. Of around 15,000 distinct CDR3 sequences listed, roughly 80% are singletons. The sample consisted of T cells from blood (PBMCs), unsorted or a sorted subset (not recorded which), taken before or after yellow fever vaccination (not recorded which). The receptors were sampled from a woman aged 18-29 years who received the yellow fever vaccine.

The genes are TRBV24-1 and TRBJ2-1; D not certain. The CDR3 length is 15 residues. CDR1 and CDR2 from the germline V gene are KGHDR and SFDVKD. The V end lost 4 bases, the J end lost 4 bases, and 13 bases lay between the germline ends. The CDR3 loop reads CATSDPTNRYNEQFF. The CDR3 nucleotides are TGTGCCACCAGTGACCCCACTAACAGATACAATGAGCAGTTCTTC.

The genes are TRBV6-2 or TRBV6-3 and TRBJ2-5; D might be TRBD1 (5 bases). The CDR3 sequence is 12 residues long. V was trimmed by 7 bases and J by 5 bases, leaving 11 bases between them. Per germline, CDR1 MNHEY and CDR2 SVGEGT. The chain's CDR3 is CASKSGPETQYF. CDR3 sequence (DNA): TGTGCCAGCAAGTCAGGGCCGGAGACCCAGTACTTC.

DNA for the CDR3: TGTGCCAGCAGCCACAAGGGGGGCACCGGGGAGCTGTTTTTT. Its protein is CASSHKGGTGELFF. The rearrangement uses TRBV3-1 and TRBJ2-2, with D possibly being TRBD1 or TRBD2 (6 bases each). The germline gives CDR1 LGHDT, CDR2 YNNKEL (reference sequence). CDR3 length: 14 amino acids. Between the trimmed V and J ends, which lost 3 bases and 4 bases, there was a span of 9 bases. Complete variable domain (other parts from reference TRBV3-1 and TRBJ2-2): DTAVSQTPKYLVTQMGNDKSIKCEQNLGHDTMYWYKQDSKKFLKIMFSYNNKELIINETVPNRFSPKSPDKAHLNLHINSLELGDSAVYFCASSHKGGTGELFFGEGSRLTVL.

This clonotype turned up a few times. V usage is TRBV11-2 and J usage is TRBJ2-7; D is perhaps TRBD1 (5 bases). V lost 11 bases to trimming and J lost 3 bases, with 20 bases between them. This CDR3 spans 14 amino acids. Germline lookup yields CDR1 SGHAT and CDR2 FQNNGV. The CDR3 spells CAAALGADVYEQYF. The CDR3 DNA follows: TGTGCCGCAGCTCTAGGGGCCGATGTCTACGAGCAGTACTTC.

The chain couples TRBV7-9 to TRBJ2-7, with TRBD2 matching 13 bases. J lost 0 bases, V lost 5 bases, and 10 bases had no gene match. The CDR3 consists of 18 residues. Germline CDR1 and CDR2: SEHNR and FQNEAQ (reference sequence). The CDR3 sequence: CASSRGLAGDSSSYEQYF. In nucleotides, the CDR3 is TGTGCCAGCAGCAGAGGACTAGCGGGGGACTCAAGCTCCTACGAGCAGTACTTC.

V gene TRBV5-6 combines with J gene TRBJ2-7; 8 bases are a match to TRBD1. The V and J ends lost 6 bases and 6 bases, in that order; junction bases with no gene match: 17. The CDR3 spans 16 residues. Germline loops: CDR1 SGHDT, CDR2 YYEEEE. The CDR3 is CASTYGTGQVSSEQYF. The CDR3 bases are TGTGCCAGCACGTATGGGACGGGACAGGTCTCTTCCGAGCAGTACTTC.

This chain uses TRBV11-1 with TRBJ2-5; possibly TRBD2 for D (5 bases). With 1 base removed from V and 2 bases from J, the gap between germline ends came to 8 bases. The V gene's germline CDR1 is SGHAT and CDR2 FQDESV (reference sequence). The CDR3 covers 14 residues. The CDR3 DNA follows: TGTGCCAGCAGCTTAGGAGCGGTACAAGAGACCCAGTACTTC. It codes for CASSLGAVQETQYF.

Worth noting for this clonotype: Germline and junction disagree at one end, which may indicate a read error. The chain is built from TRBV2 and TRBJ2-3; D is uncertain. Germline CDR1 and CDR2: SNHLY and FYNNEI. The CDR3 runs to 15 residues. CDR3: CARSGRSFSTDTQYF. For the CDR3, the DNA is TGTGCCAGAAGTGGAAGAAGTTTTAGCACAGATACGCAGTATTTT. Using reference TRBV2 and TRBJ2-3 for the parts outside the CDR3, the full variable domain is EPEVTQTPSHQVTQMGQEVILRCVPISNHLYFYWYRQILGQKVEFLVSFYNNEISEKSEIFDDQFSVERPDGSNFTLKIRSTKLEDSAMYFCARSGRSFSTDTQYFGPGTRLTVL.

This clonotype was found a few times. The chain has TRBV5-1 and TRBJ2-5; D might be TRBD1 or TRBD2, each matching 5 bases. CDR1 is SGHRS, CDR2 YFSETQ, per germline. The CDR3 has 12 amino acids. The ends were cut back, 5 bases at V and 4 bases at J, with 9 bases in the middle. The CDR3 nucleotides read TGCGCCAGCAGTCGGGACGCAGAGACCCAGTACTTC. This codes for CASSRDAETQYF.

This chain uses TRBV3-1 with TRBJ2-6, with D hard to call. CDR1 and CDR2 (germline): LGHDT, YNNKEL (reference sequence). The germline V and J ends were trimmed by 0 bases and 3 bases, with 18 bases remaining between them. The CDR3 length is 19 residues. CDR3 region: CASSQDSLSPGGGANVLTF. The DNA for the CDR3 is TGTGCCAGCAGCCAAGATTCCCTTTCCCCCGGCGGTGGGGCCAACGTCCTGACTTTC.

V is TRBV5-4 and J is TRBJ2-7; D is unresolved. The CDR3 spans 12 residues. Between the trimmed V and J ends, which lost 0 bases and 5 bases, there was a span of 6 bases. Germline CDR1 SGHNT, CDR2 YYREEE (reference sequence). Here the CDR3 DNA reads TGTGCCAGCAGCTTGGATAGGGACGAGCAGTACTTC. This sequence encodes CASSLDRDEQYF.

V usage is TRBV5-1 and J usage is TRBJ2-7; 11 bases line up with TRBD2. This CDR3 has 15 residues. The V segment lost 3 bases and the J segment 8 bases; nucleotides outside the gene matches: 10. Germline V gives CDR1 SGHRS, CDR2 YFSETQ. For the CDR3, the DNA is TGCGCCAGCAGCTCCGGGACTAGCGGACTTACGAAGCAGTACTTC. Encoded protein: CASSSGTSGLTKQYF. Based on the CDR3 plus reference TRBV5-1 and TRBJ2-7, the full variable domain is KAGVTQTPRYLIKTRGQQVTLSCSPISGHRSVSWYQQTPGQGLQFLFEYFSETQRNKGNFPGRFSGRQFSNSRSEMNVSTLELGDSALYLCASSSGTSGLTKQYFGPGTRLTVT.

The CDR3 region is CASSLLSGGTGELFF. CDR3 nucleotides: TGTGCCAGCAGTTTATTATCGGGGGGCACCGGGGAGCTGTTTTTT. V usage is TRBV28 and J usage is TRBJ2-2; the match to TRBD2 covers 7 bases. Trimming cost V 1 base and J 4 bases; bases outside gene matches: 3. Germline V gene sequence: CDR1 MDHEN, CDR2 SYDVKM. The CDR3 sequence is 15 residues long. Full variable domain (outside the CDR3, taken from reference TRBV28 and TRBJ2-2): DVKVTQSSRYLVKRTGEKVFLECVQDMDHENMFWYRQDPGLGLRLIYFSYDVKMKEKGDIPEGYSVSREKKERFSLILESASTNQTSMYLCASSLLSGGTGELFFGEGSRLTVL.

This sequence joins TRBV5-4 and TRBJ2-4; D not resolved. This CDR3 region has 15 residues. Trimming pared 0 bases from V and 3 bases from J, leaving 10 bases between. Germline V gives CDR1 SGHNT, CDR2 YYREEE (reference sequence). CDR3 protein: CASSLGWSGKNIQYF. The CDR3 DNA reads TGTGCCAGCAGCTTGGGTTGGTCCGGCAAAAACATTCAGTACTTC.

This clonotype was counted only a few times. This chain uses TRBV29-1 with TRBJ2-3; D is perhaps TRBD2 (5 bases). Germline V gene lookup returns CDR1 SQVTM and CDR2 ANQGSEA. V shed 7 bases and J shed 6 bases, with 8 bases lying between them. The CDR3 sequence is 10 residues long. The CDR3 region is CSARADTQYF. CDR3 sequence (DNA): TGCAGCGCGAGGGCGGATACGCAGTATTTT.

The rearrangement joins TRBV7-3 to TRBJ2-3; the D is unclear. With 1 base removed from V and 4 bases from J, the gap between germline ends came to 9 bases. This CDR3 is built from 14 residues. Germline V gene data show CDR1 as SGHTA and CDR2 as FQGTGA. The CDR3 bases are TGTGCCAGCAGCTTAAGGTCTGGGCCAGATACGCAGTATTTT. It yields the protein CASSLRSGPDTQYF.

The CDR3 coding sequence is TGCGCCAGCAGCCAAGATAAATTGGGCTCCTATGGCTACACCTTC. Protein sequence: CASSQDKLGSYGYTF. The chain links TRBV1 to TRBJ1-2. TRBV1 is an annotated pseudogene. CDR3 length: 15 amino acids.

The count of this clonotype is one. The genes are TRBV19 and TRBJ1-1; D uncertain. The CDR3 contains 11 residues. Germline V lookup: CDR1 LNHDA, CDR2 SQIVND (reference sequence). The V end was cut by 8 bases, the J end by 4 bases, with 8 bases between. In nucleotides, the CDR3 is TGTGCCAGTTCGGTCGGCACTGAAGCTTTCTTT. It encodes CASSVGTEAFF.